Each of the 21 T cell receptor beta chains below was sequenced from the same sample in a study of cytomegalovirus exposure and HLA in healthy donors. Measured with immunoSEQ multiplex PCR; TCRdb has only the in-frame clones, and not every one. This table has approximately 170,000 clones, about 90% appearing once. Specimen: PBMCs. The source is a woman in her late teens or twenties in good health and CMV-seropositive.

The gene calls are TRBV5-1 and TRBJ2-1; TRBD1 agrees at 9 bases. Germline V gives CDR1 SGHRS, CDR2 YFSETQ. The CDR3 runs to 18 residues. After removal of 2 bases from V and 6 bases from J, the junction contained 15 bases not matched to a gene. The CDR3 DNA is TGCGCCAGCAGCTTTCGGGACAGGGTAGGTCTGTTTGTCAATGAGCAGTTCTTC. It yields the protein CASSFRDRVGLFVNEQFF.

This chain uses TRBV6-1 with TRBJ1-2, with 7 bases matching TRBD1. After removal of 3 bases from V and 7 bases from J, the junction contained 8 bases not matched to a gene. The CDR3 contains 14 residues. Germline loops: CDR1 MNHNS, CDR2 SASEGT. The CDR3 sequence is CASSESGQVGGYTF. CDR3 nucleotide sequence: TGTGCCAGCAGTGAGTCCGGACAGGTCGGTGGCTACACCTTC.

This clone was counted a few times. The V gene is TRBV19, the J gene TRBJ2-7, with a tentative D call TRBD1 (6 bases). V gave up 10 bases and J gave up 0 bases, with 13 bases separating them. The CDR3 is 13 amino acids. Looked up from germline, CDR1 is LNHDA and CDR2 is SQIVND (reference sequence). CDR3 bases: TGTGCCACCCGGGACACCCTCTCCTACGAGCAGTACTTC. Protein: CATRDTLSYEQYF.

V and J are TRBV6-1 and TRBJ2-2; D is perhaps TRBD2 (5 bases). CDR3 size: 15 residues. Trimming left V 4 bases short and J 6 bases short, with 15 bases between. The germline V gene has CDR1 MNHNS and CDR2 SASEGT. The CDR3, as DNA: TGTGCCAGCAGTGCCCTGGGAGAGGTCCCCGGGGAGCTGTTTTTT. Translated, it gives CASSALGEVPGELFF.

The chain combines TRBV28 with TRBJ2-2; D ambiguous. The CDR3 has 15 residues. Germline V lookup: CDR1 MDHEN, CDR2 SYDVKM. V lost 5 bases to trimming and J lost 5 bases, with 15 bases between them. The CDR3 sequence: CASSDRTTPTGELFF. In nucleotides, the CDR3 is TGTGCCAGCAGTGACCGTACGACACCGACCGGGGAGCTGTTTTTT.

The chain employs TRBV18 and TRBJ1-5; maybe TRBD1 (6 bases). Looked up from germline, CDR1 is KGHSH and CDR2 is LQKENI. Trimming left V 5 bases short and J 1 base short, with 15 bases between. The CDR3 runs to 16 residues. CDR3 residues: CASSDRDNLSNQPQHF. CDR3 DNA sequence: TGTGCCAGCTCAGACCGGGACAACCTAAGCAATCAGCCCCAGCATTTT.

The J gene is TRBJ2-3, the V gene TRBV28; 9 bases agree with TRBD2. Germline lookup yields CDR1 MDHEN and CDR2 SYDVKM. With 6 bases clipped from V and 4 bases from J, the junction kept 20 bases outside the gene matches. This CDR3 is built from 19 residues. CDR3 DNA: TGTGCCAGCAGACGTCCTAGCGGGATAGGGGGTCTCATCCCAGATACGCAGTATTTT. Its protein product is CASRRPSGIGGLIPDTQYF. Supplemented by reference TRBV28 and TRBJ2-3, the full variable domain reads DVKVTQSSRYLVKRTGEKVFLECVQDMDHENMFWYRQDPGLGLRLIYFSYDVKMKEKGDIPEGYSVSREKKERFSLILESASTNQTSMYLCASRRPSGIGGLIPDTQYFGPGTRLTVL.

The CDR3 loop reads CASSPGSYYEQYF. CDR3 DNA sequence: TGTGCCAGCAGCCCCGGGTCCTACTACGAGCAGTACTTC. This chain joins TRBV27 and TRBJ2-5; D is undetermined. The DNA end is more similar to TRBJ2-7, so the J call may be wrong. Germline V CDR1 and CDR2: MNHEY, SMNVEV (reference sequence). The CDR3 extends over 13 amino acids.

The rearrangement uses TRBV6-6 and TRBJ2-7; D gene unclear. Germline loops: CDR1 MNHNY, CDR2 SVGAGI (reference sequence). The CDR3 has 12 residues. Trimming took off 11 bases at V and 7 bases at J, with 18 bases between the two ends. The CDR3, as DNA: TGTGCCGATCAGTTCAGGCTTCGGGAGCAGTACTTC. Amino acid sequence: CADQFRLREQYF.

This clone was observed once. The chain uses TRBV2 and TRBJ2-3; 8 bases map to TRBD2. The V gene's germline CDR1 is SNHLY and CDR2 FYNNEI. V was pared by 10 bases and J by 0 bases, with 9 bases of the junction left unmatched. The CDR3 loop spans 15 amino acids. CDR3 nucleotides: TGTGCCAAGGGCACTTTAGCGGGGAGCACAGATACGCAGTATTTT. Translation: CAKGTLAGSTDTQYF.

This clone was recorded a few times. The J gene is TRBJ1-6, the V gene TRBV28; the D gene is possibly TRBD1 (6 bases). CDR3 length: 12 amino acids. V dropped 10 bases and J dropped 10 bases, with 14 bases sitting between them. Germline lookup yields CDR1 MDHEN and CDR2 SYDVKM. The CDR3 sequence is CATKQGTSPLHF. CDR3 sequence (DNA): TGTGCCACTAAACAGGGAACCTCACCCCTCCACTTT. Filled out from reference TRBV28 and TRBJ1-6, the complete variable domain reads DVKVTQSSRYLVKRTGEKVFLECVQDMDHENMFWYRQDPGLGLRLIYFSYDVKMKEKGDIPEGYSVSREKKERFSLILESASTNQTSMYLCATKQGTSPLHFGNGTRLTVT.

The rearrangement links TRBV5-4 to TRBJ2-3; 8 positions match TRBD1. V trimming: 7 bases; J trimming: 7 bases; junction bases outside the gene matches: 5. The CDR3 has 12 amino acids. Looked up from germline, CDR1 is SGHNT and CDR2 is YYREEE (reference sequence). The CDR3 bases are TGTGCCAGCTTGGACAGGGCAAATACGCAGTATTTT. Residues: CASLDRANTQYF.

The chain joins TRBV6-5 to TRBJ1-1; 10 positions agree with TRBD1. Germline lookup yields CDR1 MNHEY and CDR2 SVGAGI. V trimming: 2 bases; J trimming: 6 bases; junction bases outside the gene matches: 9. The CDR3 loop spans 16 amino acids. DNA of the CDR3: TGTGCCAGCAGTTACACGGGACAGGGGACTAGGGCTGAAGCTTTCTTT. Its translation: CASSYTGQGTRAEAFF.

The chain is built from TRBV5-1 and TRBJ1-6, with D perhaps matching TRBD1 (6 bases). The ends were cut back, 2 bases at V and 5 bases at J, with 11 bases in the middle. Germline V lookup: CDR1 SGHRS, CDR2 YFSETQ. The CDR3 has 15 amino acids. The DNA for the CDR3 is TGCGCCAGCAGCTTTGGTCAGGGGAATAATTCACCCCTCCACTTT. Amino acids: CASSFGQGNNSPLHF.

For the CDR3, the DNA is TGCGCCAGCAGTCAATCGGACACCACGAACACTGAAGCTTTCTTT. Amino acid sequence: CASSQSDTTNTEAFF. The chain couples TRBV23-1 to TRBJ1-1; D might be TRBD1 (5 bases). TRBV23-1 is an open reading frame, and its role is uncertain. Deletions cut 0 bases from V and 1 base from J, with 9 bases between. The CDR3 has 15 amino acids.

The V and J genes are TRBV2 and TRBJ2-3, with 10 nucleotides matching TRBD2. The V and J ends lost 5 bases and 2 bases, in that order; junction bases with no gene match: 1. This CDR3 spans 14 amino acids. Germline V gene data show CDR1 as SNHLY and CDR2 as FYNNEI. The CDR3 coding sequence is TGTGCCAGCAGTAGCGGGGGGGCCACAGATACGCAGTATTTT. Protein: CASSSGGATDTQYF.

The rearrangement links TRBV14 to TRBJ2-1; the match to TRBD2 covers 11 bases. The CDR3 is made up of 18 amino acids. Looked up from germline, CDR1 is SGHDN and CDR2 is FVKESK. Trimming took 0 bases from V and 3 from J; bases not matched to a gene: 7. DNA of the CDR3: TGTGCCAGCAGCCAAGATTTGTCCGGACTAGCGGGCTACAATGAGCAGTTCTTC. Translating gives CASSQDLSGLAGYNEQFF.

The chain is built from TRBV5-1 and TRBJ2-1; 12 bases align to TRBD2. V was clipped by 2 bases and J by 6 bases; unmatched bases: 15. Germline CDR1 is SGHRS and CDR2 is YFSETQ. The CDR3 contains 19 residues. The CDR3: CASSLLAGGTTLPGNEQFF. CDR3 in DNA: TGCGCCAGCAGCTTACTAGCGGGGGGCACTACCCTCCCTGGCAATGAGCAGTTCTTC.

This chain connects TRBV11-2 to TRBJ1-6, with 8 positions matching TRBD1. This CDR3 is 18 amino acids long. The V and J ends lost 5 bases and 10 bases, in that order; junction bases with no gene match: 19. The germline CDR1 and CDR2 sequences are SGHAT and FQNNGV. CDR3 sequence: CASSRSPNRGDLKSPLHF. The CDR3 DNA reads TGTGCCAGCAGCCGCTCACCTAACAGGGGGGACTTGAAATCACCCCTCCACTTT. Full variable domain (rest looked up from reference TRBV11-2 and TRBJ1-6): EAGVAQSPRYKIIEKRQSVAFWCNPISGHATLYWYQQILGQGPKLLIQFQNNGVVDDSQLPKDRFSAERLKGVDSTLKIQPAKLEDSAVYLCASSRSPNRGDLKSPLHFGNGTRLTVT.

CDR3 protein: CAWKGRGPQERHEETQYF. CDR3 nucleotides: TGTGCCTGGAAGGGGAGGGGCCCCCAAGAACGCCATGAGGAGACCCAGTACTTC. The chain couples TRBV30 to TRBJ2-5, with 7 bases matching TRBD2. The trim removed 4 bases at V and 5 bases at J, leaving 22 bases unmatched. CDR1 is GTSNPN and CDR2 is SVGIG in the germline V gene (reference sequence). The CDR3 has 18 residues.

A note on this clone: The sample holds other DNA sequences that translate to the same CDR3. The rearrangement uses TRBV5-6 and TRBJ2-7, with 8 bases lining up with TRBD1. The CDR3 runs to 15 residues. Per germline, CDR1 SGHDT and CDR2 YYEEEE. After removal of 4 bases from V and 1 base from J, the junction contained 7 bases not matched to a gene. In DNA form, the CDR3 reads TGTGCCAGCAGCGGGCAGGGGGCCCTGTCCTACGAGCAGTACTTC. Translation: CASSGQGALSYEQYF.